This T cell receptor (beta chain) was observed in a study of shared clonotypes between healthy human individuals. About the study: Donors were two women and a few men aged 18 to 49. Researchers assigned three CD4 naive, three CD4 memory, two CD8 naive and one CD8 memory plate to each donor. Study results and caveats: Shared clonotypes across all four donors exceeded non-shared ones in generation probability. Estimated richness values were generally larger in naive subsets than in memory subsets.

With respect to this clone: The antigen is unknown. Other DNA sequences from this sample encode an identical CDR3 as well.

Clones were read by immunoSEQ multiplex PCR, and TCRdb kept only the in-frame ones, dropping some. Here the sample spans millions of clones, over 85% being singletons. This clonotype was sampled from a man aged 18 to 29 in good health. Sample: naive CD4+ T cells sorted from blood. The subset here: CD45RA+ positively selected.

CDR3 sequence reads: CASSYSINYGYTF. The CDR3 coding sequence is TGTGCCAGCAGTTACTCGATTAACTATGGCTACACCTTC. The V gene is TRBV6-5, the J gene TRBJ1-2; D gene unclear. CDR3 length: 13 residues. Germline V gives CDR1 MNHEY, CDR2 SVGAGI. Trimming removed 0 bases from V and 1 base from J, with 3 bases in between.